The clone carrying this T cell receptor (beta chain) was seen many times. The antigen remains undetermined. The sample belongs to a study of T cell repertoires in cytomegalovirus infection. Study at large: Indicated by public TCR beta signatures were CMV infection and matching HLA type.

Overall study findings and caveats: Dominant in the ex vivo response were TCR beta clonotypes restricted by HLA-C and specific for CMV. The cumulative frequency of public TCR beta families identified carriers of CMV plus the relevant HLA.

TCRdb reprocessed the reads via MiXCR and lists one record per CDR3 protein. In the table there are about 46,000 distinct CDR3 sequences, roughly 20% of which are singletons. CDR3 length: 15 residues. The germline V gene has CDR1 SGHTA and CDR2 FQGNSA. J was trimmed by 4 bases and V by 5 bases; bases with no gene match: 10. Specimen: PBMCs, sequenced either directly or after in vitro stimulation (not recorded which). V gene TRBV7-2 combines with J gene TRBJ1-1, with 7 positions matching TRBD1. This TCR came from a human donor in good health (CMV status not recorded). Some clones in this sample may be carry-over from other donors' samples. The CDR3 sequence: CASSVRQGAGTEAFF. The DNA for the CDR3 is TGTGCCAGCAGCGTACGACAGGGAGCGGGCACTGAAGCTTTCTTT.